This T cell receptor beta chain is from a study of T cells in Graves' hyperthyroidism and ophthalmopathy. V was cut by 6 bases and J by 7 bases, with 12 bases left in between. The CDR3 covers 13 residues. The germline V gene encodes CDR1 SNHLY and CDR2 FYNNEI. Study-wide findings and caveats: Blood also showed most of the thyroid clonotypes that were expanded above 0.001. From stable hyperthyroidism, ophthalmopathy was set apart by a 13 V-J model.

Uncontrolled infection, other autoimmune disease, pregnancy or lactation disqualified patients from enrolment. The diagnostic basis comprised clinical symptoms, serum thyroxine and TRAb, thyroid ultrasound and orbital computed tomography. About this clonotype itself: Its target is not known.

The TCR beta CDR3 regions underwent amplification using RNA transcripts as the source. RT-PCR in the first round (using the HTBI primer set) targeted the TCR CDR3. TCRdb used MiXCR to reprocess the multiplex PCR reads, holding one entry per CDR3 protein. The sample lists just over 550,000 distinct CDR3 sequences, 46% occurring once. The V call is TRBV2, the J call TRBJ1-4; no reliable D call. Material for sequencing was peripheral blood or thyroid tissue (not recorded which). The TCR originated in a young woman with Graves' hyperthyroidism. This chain's CDR3 is CASSDRAPEKLFF. DNA for the CDR3: TGTGCCAGCAGCGACCGGGCCCCTGAAAAACTGTTTTTT. Together with reference TRBV2 and TRBJ1-4, the CDR3 gives the full variable domain: EPEVTQTPSHQVTQMGQEVILRCVPISNHLYFYWYRQILGQKVEFLVSFYNNEISEKSEIFDDQFSVERPDGSNFTLKIRSTKLEDSAMYFCASSDRAPEKLFFGSGTQLSVL.